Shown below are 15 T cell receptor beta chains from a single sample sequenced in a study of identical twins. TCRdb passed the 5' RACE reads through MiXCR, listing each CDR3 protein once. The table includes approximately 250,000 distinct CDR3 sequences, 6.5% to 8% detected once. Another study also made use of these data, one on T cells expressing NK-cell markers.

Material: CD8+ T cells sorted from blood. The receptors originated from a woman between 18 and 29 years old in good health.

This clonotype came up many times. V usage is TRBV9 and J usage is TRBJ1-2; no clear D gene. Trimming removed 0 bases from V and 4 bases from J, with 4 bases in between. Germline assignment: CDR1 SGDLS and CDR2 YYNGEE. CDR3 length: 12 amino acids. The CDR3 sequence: CASSVAGYGYTF. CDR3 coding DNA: TGTGCCAGCAGCGTAGCGGGCTATGGCTACACCTTC.

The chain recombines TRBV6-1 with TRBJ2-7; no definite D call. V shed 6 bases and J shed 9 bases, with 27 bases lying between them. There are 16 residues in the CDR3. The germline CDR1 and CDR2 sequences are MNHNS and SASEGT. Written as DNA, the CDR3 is TGTGCCAGCAGGGCAGGACGGGCCGCGTCCATCTTCGGGCAGTACTTC. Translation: CASRAGRAASIFGQYF.

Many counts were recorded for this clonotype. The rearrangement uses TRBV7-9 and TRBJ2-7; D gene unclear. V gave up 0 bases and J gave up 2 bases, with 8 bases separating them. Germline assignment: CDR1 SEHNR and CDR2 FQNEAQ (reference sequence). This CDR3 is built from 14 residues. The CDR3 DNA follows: TGTGCCAGCAGCTTAGCGGAAGTAGCCTACGAGCAGTACTTC. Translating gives CASSLAEVAYEQYF. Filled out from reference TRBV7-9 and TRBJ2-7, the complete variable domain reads DTGVSQNPRHKITKRGQNVTFRCDPISEHNRLYWYRQTLGQGPEFLTYFQNEAQLEKSRLLSDRFSAERPKGSFSTLEIQRTEQGDSAMYLCASSLAEVAYEQYFGPGTRLTVT.

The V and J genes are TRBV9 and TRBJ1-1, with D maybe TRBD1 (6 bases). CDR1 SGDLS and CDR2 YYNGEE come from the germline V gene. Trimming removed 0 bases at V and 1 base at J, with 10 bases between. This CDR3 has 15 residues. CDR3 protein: CASSVVQGRNTEAFF. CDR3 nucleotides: TGTGCCAGCAGCGTAGTTCAGGGGCGGAACACTGAAGCTTTCTTT.

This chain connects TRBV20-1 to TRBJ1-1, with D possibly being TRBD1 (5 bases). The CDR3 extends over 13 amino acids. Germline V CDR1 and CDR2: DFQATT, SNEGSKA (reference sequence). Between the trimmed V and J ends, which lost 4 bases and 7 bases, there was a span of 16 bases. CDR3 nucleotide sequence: TGCAGTGCTAAGGCCCCCTCAGGGTATGAAGCTTTCTTT. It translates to CSAKAPSGYEAFF.

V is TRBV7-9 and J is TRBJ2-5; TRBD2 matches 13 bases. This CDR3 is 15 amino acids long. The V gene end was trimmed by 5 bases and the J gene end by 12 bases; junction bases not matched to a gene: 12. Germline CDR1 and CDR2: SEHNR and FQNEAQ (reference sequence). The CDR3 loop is CASSAPLAGGAHEYF. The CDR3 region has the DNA TGTGCCAGCAGCGCCCCACTAGCGGGAGGGGCCCATGAGTACTTC.

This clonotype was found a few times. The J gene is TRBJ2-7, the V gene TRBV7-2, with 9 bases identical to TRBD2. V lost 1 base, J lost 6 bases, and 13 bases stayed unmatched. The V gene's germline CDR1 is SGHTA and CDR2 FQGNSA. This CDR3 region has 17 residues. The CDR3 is CASSLGFAGGPYREQYF. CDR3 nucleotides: TGTGCCAGCAGCTTAGGATTCGCGGGAGGGCCGTACCGCGAGCAGTACTTC.

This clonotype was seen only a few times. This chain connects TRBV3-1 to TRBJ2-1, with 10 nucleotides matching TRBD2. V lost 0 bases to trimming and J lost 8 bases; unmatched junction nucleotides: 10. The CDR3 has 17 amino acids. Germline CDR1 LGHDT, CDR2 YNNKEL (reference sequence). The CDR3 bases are TGTGCCAGCAGCCAAGATTGGCTAGCGGGAGATTCGTATGAGCAGTTCTTC. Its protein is CASSQDWLAGDSYEQFF.

The CDR3 sequence: CASTSTDAGNTIYF. The DNA of the CDR3 is TGTGCCAGCACTTCGACAGATGCTGGAAACACCATATATTTT. V is TRBV2 and J is TRBJ1-3, with a tentative D call TRBD1 (5 bases). V lost 7 bases to trimming and J lost 2 bases, with 12 bases between them. CDR1 SNHLY and CDR2 FYNNEI come from the germline V gene. CDR3 size: 14 residues.

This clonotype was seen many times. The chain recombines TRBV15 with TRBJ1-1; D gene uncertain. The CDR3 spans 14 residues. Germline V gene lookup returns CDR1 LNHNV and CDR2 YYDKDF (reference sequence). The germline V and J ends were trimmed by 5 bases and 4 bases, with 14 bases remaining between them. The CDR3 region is CATSAWGGGTEAFF. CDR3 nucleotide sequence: TGTGCCACCAGCGCCTGGGGTGGTGGCACTGAAGCTTTCTTT.

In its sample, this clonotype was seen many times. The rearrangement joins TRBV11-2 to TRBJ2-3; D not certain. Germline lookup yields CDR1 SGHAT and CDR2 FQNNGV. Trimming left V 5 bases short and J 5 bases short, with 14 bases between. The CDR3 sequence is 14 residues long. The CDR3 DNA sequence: TGTGCCAGCAGCCCCACCACTCTAGGAGATACGCAGTATTTT. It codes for CASSPTTLGDTQYF.

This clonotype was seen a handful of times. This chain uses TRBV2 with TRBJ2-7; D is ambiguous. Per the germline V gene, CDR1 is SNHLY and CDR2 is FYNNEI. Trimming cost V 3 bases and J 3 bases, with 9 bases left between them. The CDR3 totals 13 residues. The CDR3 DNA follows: TGTGCCAGCAGTGACACGGTTAACTACGAGCAGTACTTC. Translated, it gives CASSDTVNYEQYF.

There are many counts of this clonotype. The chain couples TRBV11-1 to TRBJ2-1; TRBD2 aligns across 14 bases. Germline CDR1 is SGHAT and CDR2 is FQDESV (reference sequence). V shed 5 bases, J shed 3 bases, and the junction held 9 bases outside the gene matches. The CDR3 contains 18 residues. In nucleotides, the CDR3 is TGTGCCAGCAGCCCCACGACTAGCGGGGGGGCTGTCTACAATGAGCAGTTCTTC. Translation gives CASSPTTSGGAVYNEQFF. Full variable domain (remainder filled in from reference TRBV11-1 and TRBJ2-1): EAEVAQSPRYKITEKSQAVAFWCDPISGHATLYWYRQILGQGPELLVQFQDESVVDDSQLPKDRFSAERLKGVDSTLKIQPAELGDSAMYLCASSPTTSGGAVYNEQFFGPGTRLTVL.

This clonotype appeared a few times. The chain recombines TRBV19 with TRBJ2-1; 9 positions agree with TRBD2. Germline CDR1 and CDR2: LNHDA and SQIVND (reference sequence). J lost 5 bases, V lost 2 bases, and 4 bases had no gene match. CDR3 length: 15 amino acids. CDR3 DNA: TGTGCCAGTAGTATAATGACTAGCGGACACAATGAGCAGTTCTTC. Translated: CASSIMTSGHNEQFF.

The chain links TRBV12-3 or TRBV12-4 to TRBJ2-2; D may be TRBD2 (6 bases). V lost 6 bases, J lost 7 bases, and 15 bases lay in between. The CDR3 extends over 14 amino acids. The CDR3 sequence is CASRSEGFGGELFF. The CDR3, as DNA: TGTGCCAGCAGATCGGAGGGGTTTGGCGGGGAGCTGTTTTTT.